Included here is one TCR beta chain sequence, with context. Germline V gene data show CDR1 as SGHTS and CDR2 as YDEGEE. The CDR3 is 14 residues long. The V and J ends lost 0 bases and 2 bases respectively, with 8 bases between them. The protocol was immunoSEQ multiplex PCR, while the TCRdb copy is restricted to in-frame clones and leaves out a portion. This table has approximately 6,000 clones, 79% appearing once. This entry is derived from a study of T cell clones after liver transplantation. Overall study context: As an antigen-independent comparator, third-party-reactive TCRbeta sequences came from pre-transplant mixed lymphocyte reactions.

V and J are TRBV5-8 and TRBJ1-1; D not resolved. This specimen was CD8+ T cells from blood, taken 24 months after liver transplant. This clonotype originated in a human patient who received a liver transplant. The graft donor may account for some of the T cells. CDR3 coding DNA: TGTGCCAGCAGCTTGGAACGGCTAAACACTGAAGCTTTCTTT. Encoded protein: CASSLERLNTEAFF.